The TCR beta chain described here comes from a study of cytomegalovirus exposure and HLA in healthy donors. Regarding the study as a whole: In a later analysis, several top co-occurrence clusters appeared linked to parvovirus B19, influenza, CMV and Epstein-Barr virus.

PCR was performed using 60 Vbeta and 13 Jbeta primers. Clones were read by immunoSEQ multiplex PCR, and TCRdb kept only the in-frame ones, dropping some. This sample has 100,000 to 140,000 clones; about 84% occur once, and the top ten carry approximately 2%. The CDR3 covers 12 residues. V lost 8 bases, J lost 11 bases, and 8 bases stayed unmatched. Germline-derived CDR1 and CDR2 are LNHDA and SQIVND (reference sequence). Regarding this clone: The antigen remains undetermined.

J is TRBJ1-1 and V is TRBV19; 10 bases agree with TRBD1. The source of this sequence is a man younger than 40 in good health and CMV-seronegative. Sequences were obtained from PBMCs. The CDR3 protein is CASVGQGPLAFF. CDR3 in DNA: TGTGCCAGTGTGGGACAGGGGCCTCTGGCTTTCTTT.